There are a few counts of the clone carrying this T cell receptor (beta chain). From germline, CDR1 is SGHTA and CDR2 FQGNSA. V lost 1 base, J lost 6 bases, and 5 bases stayed unmatched. The length of the CDR3 is 15 residues. This entry comes from a study of blood T cell repertoires in COVID-19. In the study overall: The United States, Italy and Spain were the sources of the acute and convalescent COVID-19 samples. Sources were T cells, B-cell-depleted T cells, or PBMCs; the material itself was cDNA or gDNA.

Authors' data handling: Estimation of nucleated cell counts was performed using reference gene primer amplification. Using immunoSEQ multiplex PCR, the repertoire was profiled, and TCRdb retains in-frame clones only, with some absent. V and J calls and clone size are as listed in that table; D and trimming were resolved from the DNA. The sample records 150,000 to 200,000 clones, around nine tenths being singletons. The material sequenced was peripheral blood. The sequence was obtained from a woman between 18 and 29 years old who had recovered from COVID-19. The rearrangement links TRBV7-2 to TRBJ2-2; 7 nucleotides match TRBD1. The chain's CDR3 is CASSLVGGSSGELFF. The CDR3 coding sequence is TGTGCCAGCAGCTTAGTAGGGGGCTCCTCCGGGGAGCTGTTTTTT. Looking up the rest from reference TRBV7-2 and TRBJ2-2 gives the full variable domain: GAGVSQSPSNKVTEKGKDVELRCDPISGHTALYWYRQSLGQGLEFLIYFQGNSAPDKSGLPSDRFSAERTGGSVSTLTIQRTQQEDSAVYLCASSLVGGSSGELFFGEGSRLTVL.